The table lists the clone carrying this T cell receptor (beta chain) with a few counts. This specimen belongs to a study of blood T cell repertoires in COVID-19. At the level of the study: PBMCs, B-cell-depleted T cells, or T cells provided the cDNA or gDNA that made up the material.

Original analysis: Counts of nucleated cells, estimated from reference gene primer amplification, were obtained. This table comes from immunoSEQ multiplex PCR, and its TCRdb copy is limited to in-frame clones, with some not included. V and J calls and clone size come straight from that table; D and trimming were deduced from the DNA. This table has approximately 34,000 clones, over 75% appearing once. Germline V lookup: CDR1 LNHDA, CDR2 SQIVND (reference sequence). V trimming: 5 bases; J trimming: 3 bases; junction bases outside the gene matches: 8. This CDR3 comprises 16 residues. This clonotype originated in a man aged 65 to 79 with COVID-19, enrolled during active disease. The chain employs TRBV19 and TRBJ1-4; TRBD1 agrees at 8 bases. What was sequenced was peripheral blood. The DNA of the CDR3 is TGTGCCAGTAGTCCGACCCCACAGGGGGCTAATGAAAAACTGTTTTTT. This sequence encodes CASSPTPQGANEKLFF.